The 28 T cell receptor beta chains listed next were all sequenced from one sample in a study of cytomegalovirus exposure and HLA in healthy donors (dated by TCRdb to about 2017). The protocol used for the library was the immunoSEQ multiplex PCR assay. A mixture of 60 forward primers for TCR Vbeta segments and 13 reverse primers for TCR Jbeta segments was used in the multiplex PCR. As stored in TCRdb, this immuneACCESS dataset retains in-frame rearrangements with V and J assigned. A fraction of the clones does not appear; measured against another copy, unresolved V genes explain less than half of the discrepancy, and the remainder lacks a known reason. This sample is represented by around 100,000 clones; 50% to 70% of them were singletons. The top ten clones comprise 3% to 4% of the sample. Sequenced: PBMCs. These receptor sequences come from a man aged 30-40 years in good health and CMV-seropositive.

The V and J genes are TRBV7-3 and TRBJ1-2; TRBD1 might be the D (6 bases). V shed 2 bases and J shed 6 bases, with 10 bases lying between them. There are 13 residues in the CDR3. Germline V CDR1 and CDR2: SGHTA, FQGTGA. The CDR3 region has the DNA TGTGCCAGCAGCTTAGGGGGCGTCGATGGCTACACCTTC. It translates to CASSLGGVDGYTF.

This sequence joins TRBV5-6 and TRBJ2-1; D remains ambiguous. CDR1 is SGHDT, CDR2 YYEEEE, per germline. This CDR3 spans 12 amino acids. V was clipped by 6 bases and J by 9 bases, with 13 bases between them. The CDR3 loop reads CASTRGVGEQFF. The CDR3, as DNA: TGTGCCAGCACCAGAGGTGTGGGTGAGCAGTTCTTC.

The chain combines TRBV6-1 with TRBJ1-5; the D gene is possibly TRBD1 (6 bases). The CDR3 is 14 residues long. Deletions cut 4 bases from V and 1 base from J, with 8 bases between. Germline V gene sequence: CDR1 MNHNS, CDR2 SASEGT. CDR3 region: CASSGDTSNQPQHF. The CDR3 coding sequence is TGTGCCAGCAGTGGGGACACGAGCAATCAGCCCCAGCATTTT.

This clone was observed once. The J gene is TRBJ1-2, the V gene TRBV11-3, with D unresolved. Trimming shortened V by 5 bases and J by 4 bases, and 14 bases separated the two germline ends. The germline CDR1 and CDR2 sequences are SGHNT and YENEEA. The CDR3 extends over 14 amino acids. CDR3 coding DNA: TGTGCCAGCAGCCATACCTCACCAGGCTATGGCTACACCTTC. Residues: CASSHTSPGYGYTF.

This sequence joins TRBV5-1 and TRBJ2-5; 11 bases line up with TRBD1. The J call may be in error: the DNA end matches TRBJ2-7 better. CDR1 SGHRS and CDR2 YFSETQ come from the germline V gene. CDR3 length: 12 residues. In DNA, the CDR3 is TGCGCCAGCGGGACAGGGGGCTACGAGCAGTACTTC. Its translation is CASGTGGYEQYF.

This clone was counted only a few times. The junction differs from germline at one of its ends, possibly a read error. The V gene is TRBV7-7, the J gene TRBJ2-5; 7 bases map to TRBD1. Germline V gene data show CDR1 as SSHAT and CDR2 as FNYEAQ (reference sequence). The CDR3 contains 12 residues. The CDR3 coding sequence is TGTGCTAGCAGGGGGTCAGGGGAGACCCAGTACTTC. Amino acid sequence: CASRGSGETQYF.

J is TRBJ2-7 and V is TRBV27; 8 bases map to TRBD1. Per germline, CDR1 MNHEY and CDR2 SMNVEV (reference sequence). The ends lost 5 bases at V and 1 base at J; junction bases unmatched: 4. This CDR3 has 14 amino acids. CDR3 protein: CASSARDRSYEQYF. CDR3 nucleotides: TGTGCCAGCAGTGCCCGGGACAGGTCCTACGAGCAGTACTTC.

V usage is TRBV30 and J usage is TRBJ1-1; no reliable D call. This CDR3 is 13 amino acids long. Per germline, CDR1 GTSNPN and CDR2 SVGIG (reference sequence). Trimming cost V 3 bases and J 3 bases, with 11 bases left between them. CDR3 bases: TGTGCCTGGAGCGGGAGGTGGTACACTGAAGCTTTCTTT. Encoded protein: CAWSGRWYTEAFF.

This clone was seen a single time. The CDR3 loop is CASSAIGTGVSNQPQHF. The CDR3 nucleotides are TGTGCCAGTAGCGCAATAGGGACAGGGGTTAGCAATCAGCCCCAGCATTTT. The J gene is TRBJ1-5, the V gene TRBV19, with 10 positions matching TRBD1. The CDR3 length is 17 residues. CDR1 LNHDA and CDR2 SQIVND come from the germline V gene (reference sequence). The ends lost 6 bases at V and 0 bases at J; junction bases unmatched: 8.

This chain uses TRBV18 with TRBJ2-7; D may be TRBD2 (6 bases). The CDR3 is 14 amino acids. The germline V gene has CDR1 KGHSH and CDR2 LQKENI. V shed 1 base and J shed 0 bases, with 7 bases lying between them. CDR3 DNA: TGTGCCAGCTCACCACTCGGGAGCTCCTACGAGCAGTACTTC. As protein: CASSPLGSSYEQYF.

This sequence joins TRBV19 and TRBJ1-6; D may be TRBD1 (5 bases). This CDR3 is 12 amino acids long. CDR1 and CDR2 from the germline V gene are LNHDA and SQIVND (reference sequence). Deletions cut 7 bases from V and 12 bases from J, with 13 bases between. The CDR3 is CASTPSGGPLHF. CDR3 coding DNA: TGTGCCAGTACTCCTTCGGGGGGACCCCTCCACTTT.

Only a few counts were recorded for this clone. The V and J genes are TRBV10-1 and TRBJ2-1, with 10 bases lining up with TRBD1. Germline V gives CDR1 WNHNN, CDR2 SYGVQD (reference sequence). The CDR3 sequence is 13 residues long. V shed 6 bases, J shed 9 bases, and the junction held 5 bases outside the gene matches. The CDR3 bases are TGCGCCAGCAGCCGACAGGGGGCCGGTGAGCAGTTCTTC. Residues: CASSRQGAGEQFF.

The rearrangement joins TRBV2 to TRBJ2-1; TRBD2 matches 11 bases. The CDR3 has 15 residues. V lost 6 bases, J lost 5 bases, and 6 bases stayed unmatched. Germline V gene data show CDR1 as SNHLY and CDR2 as FYNNEI. The chain's CDR3 is CASRGTSGPHNEQFF. The DNA of the CDR3 is TGTGCCAGCAGGGGGACTAGCGGCCCTCACAATGAGCAGTTCTTC. Using reference TRBV2 and TRBJ2-1 for the parts outside the CDR3, the full variable domain is EPEVTQTPSHQVTQMGQEVILRCVPISNHLYFYWYRQILGQKVEFLVSFYNNEISEKSEIFDDQFSVERPDGSNFTLKIRSTKLEDSAMYFCASRGTSGPHNEQFFGPGTRLTVL.

The V and J genes are TRBV5-1 and TRBJ2-3; D gene ambiguous. Germline V gene data show CDR1 as SGHRS and CDR2 as YFSETQ. This CDR3 is 15 amino acids long. Trimming left V 3 bases short and J 6 bases short, with 17 bases between. In DNA form, the CDR3 reads TGCGCCAGCAGCTCCAACCAAAGCCCCGGGGATACGCAGTATTTT. This translates into CASSSNQSPGDTQYF.

This clone appeared a few times. The V and J genes are TRBV18 and TRBJ2-5; D gene uncertain. Germline-derived CDR1 and CDR2 are KGHSH and LQKENI. Trimming removed 3 bases at V and 4 bases at J, with 9 bases between. This CDR3 has 13 amino acids. The CDR3 DNA reads TGTGCCAGCTCACCGAGACAATTAGAGACCCAGTACTTC. Amino acid sequence: CASSPRQLETQYF.

This clone was detected once. J is TRBJ2-1 and V is TRBV7-2; 11 bases align to TRBD2. The germline V gene encodes CDR1 SGHTA and CDR2 FQGNSA. The V gene end was trimmed by 5 bases and the J gene end by 4 bases; junction bases not matched to a gene: 7. The CDR3 runs to 16 residues. The DNA of the CDR3 is TGTGCCAGCAGCCCGGGACTAGCGGAGAAATACAATGAGCAGTTCTTC. Amino acids: CASSPGLAEKYNEQFF.

This sequence joins TRBV29-1 and TRBJ2-5, with D tentatively TRBD2 (5 bases). The CDR3 spans 12 residues. Trimming stripped 4 bases from V and 2 bases from J, with 8 bases between. Germline CDR1 SQVTM, CDR2 ANQGSEA. In DNA form, the CDR3 reads TGCAGCGTTGGGCCGGGACAAGAGACCCAGTACTTC. This sequence encodes CSVGPGQETQYF.

The chain employs TRBV19 and TRBJ1-1; the match to TRBD1 covers 9 bases. After removal of 4 bases from V and 6 bases from J, the junction contained 0 bases not matched to a gene. Germline V gene sequence: CDR1 LNHDA, CDR2 SQIVND (reference sequence). The CDR3 contains 12 residues. The CDR3 region is CASSRQGAEAFF. CDR3 bases: TGTGCCAGTAGTAGACAGGGGGCTGAAGCTTTCTTT.

V and J are TRBV18 and TRBJ2-2; D is possibly TRBD2 (6 bases). This CDR3 is 15 amino acids long. Looked up from germline, CDR1 is KGHSH and CDR2 is LQKENI. Trimming removed 3 bases at V and 3 bases at J, with 11 bases between. The CDR3 bases are TGTGCCAGCTCACCCACGGCGGGGTACACCGGGGAGCTGTTTTTT. It specifies CASSPTAGYTGELFF. The variable domain in full, with the rest retrieved from reference TRBV18 and TRBJ2-2, is NAGVMQNPRHLVRRRGQEARLRCSPMKGHSHVYWYRQLPEEGLKFMVYLQKENIIDESGMPKERFSAEFPKEGPSILRIQQVVRGDSAAYFCASSPTAGYTGELFFGEGSRLTVL.

This clone was observed a few times. V gene TRBV2 combines with J gene TRBJ1-6; D not certain. This CDR3 comprises 14 residues. V lost 7 bases and J lost 11, with 18 bases in between. The germline V gene encodes CDR1 SNHLY and CDR2 FYNNEI. The CDR3 region is CASTRRQVVAPLHF. CDR3 nucleotides: TGTGCCAGCACCAGGAGGCAGGTCGTGGCACCCCTCCACTTT.

This clone appeared once. This chain connects TRBV4-1 to TRBJ1-2; D is perhaps TRBD1 (6 bases). The CDR3 totals 15 residues. The germline V and J ends were trimmed by 2 bases and 6 bases, with 16 bases remaining between them. Germline V gives CDR1 MGHRA, CDR2 YSYEKL. The CDR3 DNA reads as TGCGCCAGCAGCCAATTACAGGGATCGCCGAATGGCTACACCTTC. This translates into CASSQLQGSPNGYTF.

The chain couples TRBV11-2 to TRBJ1-3; D may be TRBD1 (5 bases). Germline V gives CDR1 SGHAT, CDR2 FQNNGV. The CDR3 loop spans 14 amino acids. V lost 1 base to trimming and J lost 2 bases, with 6 bases between them. The CDR3 here is CASSLAGTGNTIYF. The DNA of the CDR3 is TGTGCCAGCAGCTTAGCAGGGACTGGAAACACCATATATTTT.

V gene TRBV30 combines with J gene TRBJ2-3; the match to TRBD2 covers 7 bases. The CDR3 is made up of 14 amino acids. Germline V gives CDR1 GTSNPN, CDR2 SVGIG (reference sequence). V lost 0 bases, J lost 7 bases, and 7 bases stayed unmatched. CDR3 bases: TGTGCCTGGAGTGTGGGGACTACTAGTAATACGCAGTATTTT. Translation: CAWSVGTTSNTQYF.

Only a few counts were recorded for this clone. The chain is built from TRBV19 and TRBJ1-3, with D hard to call. V was clipped by 5 bases and J by 1 base, with 21 bases between them. The CDR3 has 18 amino acids. Looked up from germline, CDR1 is LNHDA and CDR2 is SQIVND (reference sequence). DNA for the CDR3: TGTGCCAGTAGTTTCGAGACTCTCGATGAAGCATCTGGAAACACCATATATTTT. It codes for CASSFETLDEASGNTIYF. Variable domain in full (rest from reference TRBV19 and TRBJ1-3): DGGITQSPKYLFRKEGQNVTLSCEQNLNHDAMYWYRQDPGQGLRLIYYSQIVNDFQKGDIAEGYSVSREKKESFPLTVTSAQKNPTAFYLCASSFETLDEASGNTIYFGEGSWLTVV.

V is TRBV27 and J is TRBJ1-4, with TRBD1 matching 7 bases. This CDR3 has 14 residues. Trimming cost V 5 bases and J 4 bases; bases outside gene matches: 4. Germline V CDR1 and CDR2: MNHEY, SMNVEV (reference sequence). The CDR3 protein is CASSGTVDNEKLFF. As DNA, the CDR3 is TGTGCCAGCAGTGGGACAGTGGATAATGAAAAACTGTTTTTT.

The rearrangement joins TRBV15 to TRBJ2-7; the match to TRBD2 covers 12 bases. Trimming cost V 3 bases and J 7 bases; bases outside gene matches: 7. The CDR3 extends over 15 amino acids. Germline CDR1 is LNHNV and CDR2 is YYDKDF (reference sequence). The CDR3 sequence: CATSRITSGGFEQYF. CDR3 DNA: TGTGCCACCAGCAGGATCACTAGCGGGGGGTTTGAGCAGTACTTC.

The sample holds one count of this clone. The V and J genes are TRBV7-2 and TRBJ2-7, with D possibly matching TRBD2 (5 bases). Germline V CDR1 and CDR2: SGHTA, FQGNSA. Trimming shortened V by 3 bases and J by 5 bases, and 14 bases separated the two germline ends. The CDR3 is 14 residues long. CDR3 bases: TGTGCCAGCAGCTTGGGAGTAGAAGGGAACGAGCAGTACTTC. This translates into CASSLGVEGNEQYF.

The CDR3: CASSQAGAGELFF. The CDR3 region has the DNA TGCGCCAGCAGCCAAGCGGGGGCCGGGGAGCTGTTTTTT. The V and J genes are TRBV4-1 and TRBJ2-2; a possible D gene is TRBD2 (6 bases). V was clipped by 1 base and J by 6 bases, with 6 bases between them. This CDR3 has 13 residues. Germline assignment: CDR1 MGHRA and CDR2 YSYEKL.